These 28 T cell receptor beta chains originate from one sample sequenced in a study of cytomegalovirus exposure and HLA in healthy donors. The study ran its PCR with 60 Vbeta and 13 Jbeta primers. Profiled with immunoSEQ multiplex PCR; TCRdb holds only in-frame clones, not every one. This sample's table reports 130,000 or so clones. The source material was PBMCs. Every receptor here comes from a man aged 18 to 29 in good health and CMV-seronegative.

The V and J genes are TRBV11-3 and TRBJ1-1; possible D gene TRBD1, 5 bases. Trimming pared 5 bases from V and 0 bases from J, leaving 7 bases between. The CDR3 runs 13 residues. The V gene's germline CDR1 is SGHNT and CDR2 YENEEA. CDR3 amino acids: CASSQGLNTEAFF. The CDR3 coding sequence is TGTGCCAGCAGCCAGGGATTGAACACTGAAGCTTTCTTT.

This chain connects TRBV28 to TRBJ1-4, with 8 bases matching TRBD1. Germline V gene lookup returns CDR1 MDHEN and CDR2 SYDVKM. The V segment lost 3 bases and the J segment 8 bases; nucleotides outside the gene matches: 8. CDR3 length equals 15 residues. The CDR3 sequence is CASSFVGTGGEKLFF. DNA of the CDR3: TGTGCCAGCAGTTTCGTGGGGACAGGCGGGGAAAAACTGTTTTTT. The full variable domain, in which reference TRBV28 and TRBJ1-4 provide the parts outside the CDR3, is DVKVTQSSRYLVKRTGEKVFLECVQDMDHENMFWYRQDPGLGLRLIYFSYDVKMKEKGDIPEGYSVSREKKERFSLILESASTNQTSMYLCASSFVGTGGEKLFFGSGTQLSVL.

Concerning this clone: At one of its ends the junction is not consistent with the germline gene, which may arise from a read error. V gene TRBV19 combines with J gene TRBJ1-2; D perhaps matches TRBD1 (6 bases). The CDR3 sequence is 11 residues long. CDR1 and CDR2 from the germline V gene are LNHDA and SQIVND (reference sequence). This chain's CDR3 is CASSSGRGRAF. The CDR3 DNA follows: TGTGCCAGTAGTAGCGGCAGGGGCCGCGCTTTC.

V is TRBV5-1 and J is TRBJ1-3; D gene unclear. Germline V gene sequence: CDR1 SGHRS, CDR2 YFSETQ. The CDR3 spans 17 residues. Trimming stripped 2 bases from V and 0 bases from J, with 15 bases between. CDR3: CASSFSSSTISGNTIYF. The CDR3 region has the DNA TGCGCCAGCAGCTTCTCCTCATCGACAATCTCTGGAAACACCATATATTTT.

The gene calls are TRBV7-9 and TRBJ2-7; 10 positions agree with TRBD1. The trim removed 5 bases at V and 3 bases at J, leaving 10 bases unmatched. Germline V gene lookup returns CDR1 SEHNR and CDR2 FQNEAQ (reference sequence). CDR3 length: 16 amino acids. CDR3 nucleotides: TGTGCCAGCAGCAAAAACCGGGACAGGGGAAGCTACGAGCAGTACTTC. It codes for CASSKNRDRGSYEQYF.

The chain links TRBV12-5 to TRBJ1-1; TRBD1 might be the D (6 bases). The V end was cut by 5 bases, the J end by 3 bases, with 22 bases between. The CDR3 covers 17 residues. The V gene's germline CDR1 is LGHNT and CDR2 FRNRAP. The CDR3 nucleotides read TGTGCTAGTGGTGGGGAACAGGGCCCATTCAGAGACACTGAAGCTTTCTTT. Translated: CASGGEQGPFRDTEAFF.

V and J are TRBV19 and TRBJ2-7, with a possible D match to TRBD2 (6 bases). V shed 1 base and J shed 0 bases, with 10 bases lying between them. CDR3 size: 15 residues. In germline, CDR1 is LNHDA, CDR2 SQIVND (reference sequence). This CDR3 reads CASSIVSGSSYEQYF. As DNA, the CDR3 is TGTGCCAGTAGTATAGTCTCCGGGAGCTCCTACGAGCAGTACTTC.

The rearrangement uses TRBV28 and TRBJ1-2; 8 nucleotides align to TRBD1. This CDR3 has 14 residues. Trimming removed 3 bases from V and 8 bases from J; junction bases left unmatched: 8. Germline V CDR1 and CDR2: MDHEN, SYDVKM. CDR3 nucleotide sequence: TGTGCCAGCAGTTTGGACAGGGTTATGTTAGGCTACACCTTC. Its translation is CASSLDRVMLGYTF.

The chain is built from TRBV27 and TRBJ2-5; D gene uncertain. Per the germline V gene, CDR1 is MNHEY and CDR2 is SMNVEV (reference sequence). The CDR3 length is 15 residues. Trimming took off 2 bases at V and 5 bases at J, with 15 bases between the two ends. For the CDR3, the DNA is TGTGCCAGCAGTTTACGGCTCAGGCCTGGGGAGACCCAGTACTTC. Its translation is CASSLRLRPGETQYF.

On this clone: At one end the junction does not follow the germline gene, possibly because of a read error. This chain connects TRBV7-7 to TRBJ2-1, with TRBD1 identical over 8 bases. The CDR3 is made up of 13 amino acids. Germline V gene lookup returns CDR1 SSHAT and CDR2 FNYEAQ (reference sequence). CDR3 residues: CASSSDRVHEQFF. The DNA of the CDR3 is TGTGCTAGCAGCTCGGACAGGGTCCATGAGCAGTTCTTC.

The V call is TRBV5-4, the J call TRBJ1-5; no firm D call. Trimming cost V 1 base and J 3 bases, with 14 bases left between them. The CDR3 runs to 16 residues. Per germline, CDR1 SGHNT and CDR2 YYREEE (reference sequence). CDR3 sequence: CASSLYSSGDNQPQHF. The CDR3 nucleotides are TGTGCCAGCAGCTTGTACTCATCGGGTGACAATCAGCCCCAGCATTTT.

As concerns this clone: Distinct nucleotide sequences in the sample also encode this CDR3. This chain joins TRBV6-5 and TRBJ2-7; 10 bases are shared with TRBD1. The CDR3 sequence is 14 residues long. The trim removed 5 bases at V and 8 bases at J, leaving 9 bases unmatched. CDR1 is MNHEY and CDR2 is SVGAGI in the germline V gene. The CDR3 region is CASSHRDRGRQQYF. DNA of the CDR3: TGTGCCAGCAGTCACCGGGACAGGGGACGCCAGCAGTACTTC.

The rearrangement joins TRBV9 to TRBJ1-2, with D unresolved. This CDR3 spans 14 amino acids. V lost 0 bases and J 5 bases, leaving 11 bases between the germline ends. Germline V gene data show CDR1 as SGDLS and CDR2 as YYNGEE. CDR3 region: CASSVDGYGYGYTF. CDR3 sequence (DNA): TGTGCCAGCAGCGTAGATGGGTACGGGTATGGCTACACCTTC.

The genes are TRBV18 and TRBJ2-1, with 8 positions matching TRBD2. Germline V gives CDR1 KGHSH, CDR2 LQKENI. The CDR3 loop spans 14 amino acids. V dropped 6 bases and J dropped 5; count of bases not matched to a gene: 6. CDR3 nucleotide sequence: TGTGCCAGCTCCCGTCCGGGGGGGCACAATGAGCAGTTCTTC. Translated: CASSRPGGHNEQFF.

The chain uses TRBV5-6 and TRBJ1-1; D is unclear. V lost 1 base to trimming and J lost 4 bases, with 11 bases between them. The germline V gene has CDR1 SGHDT and CDR2 YYEEEE. This CDR3 region has 14 residues. CDR3 nucleotides: TGTGCCAGCAGCTTGTCGTTGGTGAGCACTGAAGCTTTCTTT. The encoded protein is CASSLSLVSTEAFF.

This chain links TRBV11-3 with TRBJ2-1; no definite D call. Germline loops: CDR1 SGHNT, CDR2 YENEEA. CDR3 length equals 11 residues. V dropped 2 bases and J dropped 9 bases, with 5 bases sitting between them. This CDR3 reads CASSLSFEQFF. The CDR3 DNA reads as TGTGCCAGCAGCTTAAGCTTTGAGCAGTTCTTC.

The V call is TRBV7-9, the J call TRBJ2-3; 15 bases map to TRBD2. This CDR3 contains 16 residues. The V gene end was trimmed by 3 bases and the J gene end by 5 bases; junction bases not matched to a gene: 3. Germline V gene lookup returns CDR1 SEHNR and CDR2 FQNEAQ (reference sequence). The CDR3 loop reads CASSFGTSGGLDTQYF. In nucleotides, the CDR3 is TGTGCCAGCAGCTTTGGGACTAGCGGGGGGTTAGATACGCAGTATTTT. The complete variable domain, with remaining parts taken from reference TRBV7-9 and TRBJ2-3, reads DTGVSQNPRHKITKRGQNVTFRCDPISEHNRLYWYRQTLGQGPEFLTYFQNEAQLEKSRLLSDRFSAERPKGSFSTLEIQRTEQGDSAMYLCASSFGTSGGLDTQYFGPGTRLTVL.

The V call is TRBV9, the J call TRBJ1-6, with TRBD1 matching 11 bases. CDR1 and CDR2 (germline): SGDLS, YYNGEE. The CDR3 is made up of 15 amino acids. Trimming removed 3 bases from V and 10 bases from J; junction bases left unmatched: 6. For the CDR3, the DNA is TGTGCCAGCAGCGGAGAGGGACAGGGGGGATCACCCCTCCACTTT. It is translated as CASSGEGQGGSPLHF.

V and J are TRBV5-8 and TRBJ2-2, with 7 bases matching TRBD1. The J segment lost 4 bases and the V segment lost 4 bases, leaving 13 bases of the junction unmatched. The CDR3 runs 17 residues. The V gene's germline CDR1 is SGHTS and CDR2 YDEGEE. This CDR3 reads CASSPKIQGPVTGELFF. DNA for the CDR3: TGTGCCAGCAGCCCAAAGATACAGGGGCCGGTCACCGGGGAGCTGTTTTTT.

A note on this clone: The sample carries other DNA sequences with the same CDR3. The V and J genes are TRBV19 and TRBJ1-2; 7 bases line up with TRBD1. The CDR3 spans 14 residues. Germline V gene data show CDR1 as LNHDA and CDR2 as SQIVND (reference sequence). V lost 6 bases, J lost 2 bases, and 6 bases stayed unmatched. The CDR3 here is CASSLTGLNYGYTF. In nucleotides, the CDR3 is TGTGCCAGTAGCTTGACAGGGTTAAACTATGGCTACACCTTC.

The gene calls are TRBV11-2 and TRBJ1-6; perhaps TRBD1 as D (5 bases). Per germline, CDR1 SGHAT and CDR2 FQNNGV. V was clipped by 3 bases and J by 10 bases, with 7 bases between them. The CDR3 length is 12 residues. CDR3 sequence (DNA): TGTGCCAGCAGCTTGGGGGGATCACCCCTCCACTTT. Translating gives CASSLGGSPLHF.

The rearrangement joins TRBV2 to TRBJ1-5, with 8 positions matching TRBD1. Per germline, CDR1 SNHLY and CDR2 FYNNEI. The length of the CDR3 is 14 residues. V trimming: 6 bases; J trimming: 7 bases; junction bases outside the gene matches: 8. This chain's CDR3 is CASRDRVGGQPQHF. CDR3 coding DNA: TGTGCCAGCAGGGACAGGGTTGGGGGACAGCCCCAGCATTTT.

The chain recombines TRBV28 with TRBJ1-2; 9 bases are a match to TRBD1. The CDR3 has 13 amino acids. Germline V gene data show CDR1 as MDHEN and CDR2 as SYDVKM. V trimming: 5 bases; J trimming: 7 bases; junction bases outside the gene matches: 5. The CDR3 reads CASSEGQGLGYTF. In DNA, the CDR3 is TGTGCCAGCAGTGAGGGACAGGGACTTGGCTACACCTTC.

The V call is TRBV6-5, the J call TRBJ1-4; no reliable D call. Germline V gives CDR1 MNHEY, CDR2 SVGAGI. V was cut by 4 bases and J by 7 bases, with 16 bases left in between. This CDR3 contains 15 residues. This CDR3 reads CASSLTGTWSEKLFF. In nucleotides, the CDR3 is TGTGCCAGCAGTTTGACTGGAACCTGGAGTGAAAAACTGTTTTTT.

The chain recombines TRBV4-3 with TRBJ2-7, with TRBD2 matching 8 bases. CDR1 and CDR2 from the germline V gene are LGHNA and YSLEER. With 1 base clipped from V and 0 bases from J, the junction kept 2 bases outside the gene matches. The CDR3 is 15 amino acids. CDR3 DNA: TGCGCCAGCAGCCAAGGAGCGGGGGACTCCTACGAGCAGTACTTC. Translated: CASSQGAGDSYEQYF.

V is TRBV19 and J is TRBJ1-2, with 7 bases aligning to TRBD1. The length of the CDR3 is 13 residues. CDR1 is LNHDA, CDR2 SQIVND, per germline (reference sequence). Trimming cost V 8 bases and J 7 bases; bases outside gene matches: 10. CDR3 DNA sequence: TGTGCCAGTGGCGGGACAGATCTGCGTGGCTACACCTTC. Its translation is CASGGTDLRGYTF.

This chain connects TRBV10-3 to TRBJ2-7; D might be TRBD2 (5 bases). V lost 7 bases to trimming and J lost 3 bases, with 7 bases between them. From germline, CDR1 is ENHRY and CDR2 SYGVKD. The CDR3 is made up of 11 amino acids. The CDR3 DNA reads TGTGCCATCATGGGGAGCTACGAGCAGTACTTC. It is translated as CAIMGSYEQYF.

A note on this clone: The same CDR3 can be traced to other DNA sequences in this sample. The chain joins TRBV9 to TRBJ2-7, with 8 bases that match TRBD2. V trimming: 2 bases; J trimming: 2 bases; junction bases outside the gene matches: 3. Germline V gives CDR1 SGDLS, CDR2 YYNGEE. This CDR3 region has 14 residues. CDR3 sequence (DNA): TGTGCCAGCAGCGTCGGGGGGGGAACCTACGAGCAGTACTTC. It specifies CASSVGGGTYEQYF. Full variable domain (outside the CDR3, taken from reference TRBV9 and TRBJ2-7): DSGVTQTPKHLITATGQRVTLRCSPRSGDLSVYWYQQSLDQGLQFLIQYYNGEERAKGNILERFSAQQFPDLHSELNLSSLELGDSALYFCASSVGGGTYEQYFGPGTRLTVT.